The 9 T cell receptor beta chains below come from one sample, sequenced in a study of technical replicates of blood from several donors. The data were produced by immunoSEQ multiplex PCR, yet TCRdb's version contains in-frame clones alone and is incomplete. The sample shows roughly 90,000 clones, about nine tenths of them seen only once. The sequencing input was T cells isolated from PBMCs. Receptors originate from a human donor in good health.

The chain employs TRBV5-6 and TRBJ2-7; D remains unclear. V was cut by 4 bases and J by 0 bases, with 8 bases left in between. The CDR3 is 13 amino acids. CDR1 is SGHDT and CDR2 is YYEEEE in the germline V gene. DNA for the CDR3: TGTGCCAGCAGCCCGGAGTCCTCCTACGAGCAGTACTTC. It yields the protein CASSPESSYEQYF.

This clone has just one count. This chain joins TRBV30 and TRBJ1-1, with D unclear. Germline loops: CDR1 GTSNPN, CDR2 SVGIG (reference sequence). Trimming shortened V by 3 bases and J by 2 bases, and 13 bases separated the two germline ends. The CDR3 sequence is 14 residues long. The CDR3 region is CAWRSRVRNTEAFF. The CDR3, as DNA: TGTGCCTGGAGGTCGAGGGTTCGAAACACTGAAGCTTTCTTT.

V and J are TRBV29-1 and TRBJ2-3, with D unresolved. This CDR3 region has 14 residues. The germline V and J ends were trimmed by 6 bases and 0 bases, with 13 bases remaining between them. Per the germline V gene, CDR1 is SQVTM and CDR2 is ANQGSEA. CDR3 nucleotide sequence: TGCAGCGTGCTACCTCGTCTAAGCACAGATACGCAGTATTTT. This translates into CSVLPRLSTDTQYF.

The chain couples TRBV4-1 to TRBJ2-7; TRBD2 might be the D (6 bases). In germline, CDR1 is MGHRA, CDR2 YSYEKL. V shed 0 bases and J shed 3 bases, with 12 bases lying between them. The CDR3 runs to 15 residues. The CDR3 DNA reads TGCGCCAGCAGCCAAGATCCTAGCGCCAACTACGAGCAGTACTTC. Translated, it gives CASSQDPSANYEQYF.

The chain's CDR3 is CASNQPGQGGGYTF. The CDR3 DNA follows: TGCGCCAGCAATCAACCGGGACAGGGGGGTGGCTACACCTTC. This chain joins TRBV4-1 and TRBJ1-2; 11 positions agree with TRBD1. The CDR3 covers 14 residues. After removal of 7 bases from V and 7 bases from J, the junction contained 8 bases not matched to a gene. In germline, CDR1 is MGHRA, CDR2 YSYEKL.

V gene TRBV5-8 combines with J gene TRBJ1-5; D is ambiguous. V lost 0 bases, J lost 4 bases, and 5 bases lay in between. This CDR3 region has 13 residues. CDR1 and CDR2 from the germline V gene are SGHTS and YDEGEE. Here the CDR3 DNA reads TGTGCCAGCAGCTTGGCGAGGAATCAGCCCCAGCATTTT. This sequence encodes CASSLARNQPQHF.

The chain joins TRBV9 to TRBJ1-1; 7 bases agree with TRBD1. The CDR3 has 15 residues. Per germline, CDR1 SGDLS and CDR2 YYNGEE. After removal of 2 bases from V and 3 bases from J, the junction contained 7 bases not matched to a gene. CDR3 residues: CASSVTGRMDTEAFF. In nucleotides, the CDR3 is TGTGCCAGCAGCGTGACAGGGAGGATGGACACTGAAGCTTTCTTT.

This clone was counted between two and nine times. The chain carries TRBV7-9 and TRBJ2-5, with D possibly being TRBD1 (5 bases). The V gene's germline CDR1 is SEHNR and CDR2 FQNEAQ (reference sequence). This CDR3 region has 16 residues. Trimming removed 3 bases from V and 5 bases from J, with 19 bases in between. CDR3: CASSLGQGRDFETQYF. The CDR3 DNA reads as TGTGCCAGCAGCTTGGGTCAGGGCAGGGATTTCGAGACCCAGTACTTC.

This chain connects TRBV27 to TRBJ2-5; TRBD1 matches 9 bases. The CDR3 covers 16 residues. Germline V gene data show CDR1 as MNHEY and CDR2 as SMNVEV (reference sequence). The junction had 10 bases not matched to a gene; V was cut back by 3 bases and J by 5 bases. DNA of the CDR3: TGTGCCAGCAGTTTGGACGCACAGGGGGCATGGGAGACCCAGTACTTC. Translation gives CASSLDAQGAWETQYF.